This T cell receptor beta chain was retrieved from a study of shared clonotypes between healthy human individuals. Study background: Each donor's CD4 naive and CD4 memory cells filled three plates apiece, CD8 naive two, and CD8 memory one.

Each subset's genomic DNA was split evenly across several immunoSEQ plates. Sequencing used immunoSEQ multiplex PCR; TCRdb keeps in-frame clones, though not all of them. This sample carries 1.6 million or so clones, just under 99% of them seen once, and the ten largest clones take 0.3% to 0.45%. Each donor was a Caucasian adult residing in Nashville, Tennessee. Study observations and caveats: Estimated richness values were generally larger in naive subsets than in memory subsets.

Between the trimmed V and J ends, which lost 4 bases and 2 bases, there was a span of 10 bases. Germline V lookup: CDR1 SGHNT, CDR2 YYREEE (reference sequence). There are 13 residues in the CDR3. This clone was counted a single time. The antigen remains undetermined. The material sequenced was naive CD4+ T cells sorted from blood. Specified subset: CD45RA+ positively selected. This receptor was identified in a man between 25 and 39 years old in good health. V and J are TRBV5-4 and TRBJ2-7, with D hard to call. The CDR3: CASSMDGTYEQYF. As DNA, the CDR3 is TGTGCCAGCAGCATGGACGGAACCTACGAGCAGTACTTC.